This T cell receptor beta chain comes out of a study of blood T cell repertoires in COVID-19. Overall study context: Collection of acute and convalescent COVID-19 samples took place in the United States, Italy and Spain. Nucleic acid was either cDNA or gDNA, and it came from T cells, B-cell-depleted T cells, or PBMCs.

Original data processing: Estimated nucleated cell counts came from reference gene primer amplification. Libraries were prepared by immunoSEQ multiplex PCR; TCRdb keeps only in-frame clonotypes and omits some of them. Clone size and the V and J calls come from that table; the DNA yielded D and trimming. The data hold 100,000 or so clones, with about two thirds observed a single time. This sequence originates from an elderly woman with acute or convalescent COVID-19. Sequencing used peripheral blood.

As DNA, the CDR3 is TGCGCCAGCAGCCAAGATTGGACAGATTTTTATTCACCCCTCCACTTT. As protein: CASSQDWTDFYSPLHF. The chain carries TRBV4-3 and TRBJ1-6, with a weak D call TRBD1 (6 bases). There are 16 residues in the CDR3. CDR1 LGHNA and CDR2 YSLEER come from the germline V gene. The ends were cut back, 0 bases at V and 8 bases at J, with 14 bases in the middle.